A selection of T cell receptor beta chains follows, all from one sample in a study of T-cell reconstitution after alpha-beta-depleted transplantation in children. TCRdb fed the PCR reads into MiXCR, producing one record per CDR3 protein. The data show over 90,000 distinct CDR3 sequences, about 5.6% seen once. Source: PBMCs, mostly from graft donor cells, taken 60 days after TCRalphabeta/CD19-depleted stem cell transplant. All receptors derive from a female patient under 10 years old who had a stem cell transplant for Fanconi anemia, so the T cells may come from the graft donor. Each CDR3 is given with its conserved first and last residue. A D gene is named only where the DNA matches it firmly. Size is stated as once, few, many or a size class.

>TRBJ1-2|few|-|TRBV2
CASSVGGLDGYTF
TGTGCCAGCAGTGTTGGGGGGCTAGATGGCTACACCTTC
>TRBJ2-3|few|-|TRBV3-1
CASSKLTRAWDTQYF
TGTGCCAGCAGCAAATTAACTAGAGCCTGGGATACGCAGTATTTT
>TRBJ2-1|many|TRBD2|TRBV4-1
CASSQVLAGADNEQFF
TGCGCCAGCAGCCAAGTCCTAGCGGGGGCCGACAATGAGCAGTTCTTC
>TRBJ2-1|many|TRBD2|TRBV6-1
CASRRPSGEQFF
TGTGCCAGCAGGAGGCCTAGCGGAGAGCAGTTCTTC
>TRBJ2-3|many|-|TRBV12-3/TRBV12-4
CASSLSPRGDTDTQYF
TGTGCCAGCAGTTTATCACCGCGGGGAGACACAGATACGCAGTATTTT
>TRBJ2-7|few|-|TRBV9
CASSVGGGGYEQYF
TGTGCCAGCAGCGTAGGAGGGGGAGGCTACGAGCAGTACTTC
>TRBJ1-2|many|-|TRBV19
CASSPSFGTPFNYGYTF
TGTGCCAGTAGTCCATCCTTCGGGACCCCATTTAACTATGGCTACACCTTC
>TRBJ2-3|many|TRBD2|TRBV7-9
CASSLLAVQSDTQYF
TGTGCCAGCAGCTTACTAGCGGTTCAGTCAGATACGCAGTATTTT
>TRBJ2-3|many|TRBD1|TRBV7-7
CASSFGTGEDTQYF
TGTGCCAGCAGCTTCGGGACAGGGGAAGATACGCAGTATTTT
>TRBJ1-1|few|TRBD1|TRBV18
CASSPVTGKTEAFF
TGTGCCAGCTCACCAGTGACAGGGAAGACTGAAGCTTTCTTT
>TRBJ2-7|many|-|TRBV20-1
CSARRGWSSYEQYF
TGCAGTGCTAGACGGGGTTGGAGCTCCTACGAGCAGTACTTC